A selection of T cell receptor beta chains follows, all from one sample in a study of T cell changes during pregnancy in multiple sclerosis. TCRdb's table, derived via immunoSEQ multiplex PCR, lists solely in-frame clones and lacks some. Of more than 45,000 clones listed, around 92% were seen once; the top ten hold approximately 0.58%. This material consisted of CD4+ T cells from peripheral blood mononuclear cells, taken after pregnancy. The receptors stem from a female donor with multiple sclerosis, enrolled in a pregnancy study. Each CDR3 is given without its conserved first and last residue. D genes are given only for firm matches. Clone size is stated in some rows and not others, as once, few, many or a class when expanded.

J | size | D | V | CDR3
TRBJ1-5 | - | - | TRBV5-6 | ASSSLQRGNNQPQH
TRBJ1-2 | - | TRBD1 | TRBV29-1 | SVESGQGVGYT
TRBJ2-5 | - | - | TRBV6-6 | ASSFDLGGETQY
TRBJ2-3 | - | TRBD1 | TRBV7-8 | ASSKIPGQGASDTQY
TRBJ2-2 | once | TRBD1 | TRBV10-3 | AINRDRGNTGELF
TRBJ1-1 | - | TRBD1 | TRBV7-3 | ASSPNRGLNTEAF
TRBJ1-1 | - | - | TRBV19 | ASGQQNTEAF
TRBJ1-2 | - | - | TRBV7-9 | ASSPGGFFYGYT
TRBJ1-3 | - | - | TRBV9 | ASSADGGIGTIY
TRBJ1-4 | - | - | TRBV6-1 | ASSPVGSNEKLF
TRBJ1-3 | - | - | TRBV25-1 | ASSEAGALGNTIY
TRBJ1-4 | - | - | TRBV1 | TSSPADRGPWVF
TRBJ1-5 | - | - | TRBV7-2 | ASSLFIGEAQPQH
TRBJ1-3 | - | - | TRBV13 | ASSPREGSGNTIY
TRBJ2-2 | - | - | TRBV9 | ASSLGGATQKNTGELF
TRBJ2-7 | - | - | TRBV27 | ASSPGTRGGRAYEQY
TRBJ1-4 | - | TRBD1 | TRBV11-2 | ASSLDGQGWVKLF
TRBJ1-3 | - | - | TRBV19 | ASSISRREGNTIY
TRBJ1-2 | - | - | TRBV18 | ASSPGAVNYGYT
TRBJ2-4 | - | - | TRBV6-1 | ASRGDRSKNIQY
TRBJ2-7 | - | - | TRBV6-5 | ASSYSWARRYEQY